This TCR beta chain emerged from a study of blood T cell repertoires in COVID-19. Study at large: Samples of COVID-19 (acute and convalescent) were obtained from the United States, Italy and Spain. Sample material is recorded as cDNA or gDNA derived from T cells, B-cell-depleted T cells, or PBMCs.

Participant age was roughly 18 to 90 years, and participants resided in 20 to 30 US areas. For recovered donors of Cohort 3, there were two negative PCRs, clearance, or symptom resolution. The repertoire was sequenced with immunoSEQ multiplex PCR; TCRdb's copy has only in-frame clones and lacks some. The sample gives 180,000 or so clones, around 81% of which show up once; around 7.5% is in the top ten. The CDR3 is 15 residues long. The ends were cut back, 1 base at V and 4 bases at J, with 11 bases in the middle. The germline CDR1 and CDR2 sequences are SNHLY and FYNNEI. The sequenced material came from PBMCs or T cells enriched from blood (not recorded which). This clonotype was obtained from a man between 35 and 55 years old who had recovered from COVID-19. This chain joins TRBV2 and TRBJ1-5, with D perhaps matching TRBD1 (5 bases). This CDR3 is CASSEGRAPNQPQHF. The CDR3 DNA follows: TGTGCCAGCAGTGAAGGCAGGGCACCAAATCAGCCCCAGCATTTT.